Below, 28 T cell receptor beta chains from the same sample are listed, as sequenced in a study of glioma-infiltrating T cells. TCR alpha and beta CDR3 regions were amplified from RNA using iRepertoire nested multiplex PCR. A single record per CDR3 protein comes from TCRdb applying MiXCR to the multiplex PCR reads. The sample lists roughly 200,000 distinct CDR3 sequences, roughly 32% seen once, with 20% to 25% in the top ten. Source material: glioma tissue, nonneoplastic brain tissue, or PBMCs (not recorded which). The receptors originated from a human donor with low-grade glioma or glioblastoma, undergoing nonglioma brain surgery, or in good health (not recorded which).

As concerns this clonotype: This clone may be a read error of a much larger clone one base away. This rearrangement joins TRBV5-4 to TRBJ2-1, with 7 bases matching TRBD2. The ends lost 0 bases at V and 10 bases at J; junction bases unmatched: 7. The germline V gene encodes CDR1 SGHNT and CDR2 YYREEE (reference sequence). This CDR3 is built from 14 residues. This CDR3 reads CASSLDVGDYEQFF. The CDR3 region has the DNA TGTGCCAGCAGCTTGGATGTAGGGGACTACGAGCAGTTCTTC.

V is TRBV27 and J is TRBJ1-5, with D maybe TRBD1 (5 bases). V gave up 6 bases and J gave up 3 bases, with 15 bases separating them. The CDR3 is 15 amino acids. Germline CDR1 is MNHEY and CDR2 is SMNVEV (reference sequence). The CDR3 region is CASRSRGTNNQPQHF. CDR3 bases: TGTGCCAGCAGGTCTCGAGGGACTAACAATCAGCCCCAGCATTTT.

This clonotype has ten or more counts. CDR3 DNA sequence: TGTGCCAGCAGTCTCAGGACTAGCGGGAGCTTTGAGCAGTTCTTC. The encoded protein is CASSLRTSGSFEQFF. The chain couples TRBV12-3 or TRBV12-4 to TRBJ2-1; 13 positions match TRBD2. The J segment lost 9 bases and the V segment lost 5 bases, leaving 7 bases of the junction unmatched. This CDR3 is 15 amino acids long.

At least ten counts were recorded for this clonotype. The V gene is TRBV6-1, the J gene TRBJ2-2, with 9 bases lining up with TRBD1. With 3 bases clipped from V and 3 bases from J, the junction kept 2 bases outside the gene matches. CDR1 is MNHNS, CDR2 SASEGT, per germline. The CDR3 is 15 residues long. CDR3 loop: CASSDWTGDTGELFF. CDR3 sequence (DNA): TGTGCCAGCAGTGATTGGACAGGGGACACCGGGGAGCTGTTTTTT.

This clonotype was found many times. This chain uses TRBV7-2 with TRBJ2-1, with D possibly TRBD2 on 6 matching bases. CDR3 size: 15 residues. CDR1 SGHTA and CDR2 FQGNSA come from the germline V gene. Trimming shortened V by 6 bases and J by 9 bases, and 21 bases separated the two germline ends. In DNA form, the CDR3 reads TGTGCCAGCAGTCTCCCGGGACTTGGGACGGGTGAGCAGTTCTTC. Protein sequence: CASSLPGLGTGEQFF.

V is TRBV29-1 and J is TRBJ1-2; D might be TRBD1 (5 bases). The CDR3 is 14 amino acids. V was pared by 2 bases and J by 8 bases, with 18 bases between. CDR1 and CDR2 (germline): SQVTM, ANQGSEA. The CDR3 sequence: CSVETPVRVRGYTF. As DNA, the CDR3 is TGCAGCGTTGAAACCCCCGTCAGGGTACGGGGCTACACCTTC. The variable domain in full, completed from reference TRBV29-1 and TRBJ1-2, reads SAVISQKPSRDICQRGTSLTIQCQVDSQVTMMFWYRQQPGQSLTLIATANQGSEATYESGFVIDKFPISRPNLTFSTLTVSNMSPEDSSIYLCSVETPVRVRGYTFGSGTRLTVV.

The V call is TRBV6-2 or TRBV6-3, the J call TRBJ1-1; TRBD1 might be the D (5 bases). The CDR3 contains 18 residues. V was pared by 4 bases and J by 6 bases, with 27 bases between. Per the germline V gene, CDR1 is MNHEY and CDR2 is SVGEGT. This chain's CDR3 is CASSLLAGGAGIVAEAFF. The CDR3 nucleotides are TGTGCCAGCAGTTTACTAGCGGGAGGGGCAGGCATCGTCGCTGAAGCTTTCTTT.

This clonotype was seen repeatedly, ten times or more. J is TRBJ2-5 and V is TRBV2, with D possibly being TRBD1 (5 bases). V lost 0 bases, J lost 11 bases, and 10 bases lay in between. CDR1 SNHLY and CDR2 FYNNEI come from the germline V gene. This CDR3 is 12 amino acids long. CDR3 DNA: TGTGCCAGCAGTGAAGCGACAGTTTCGCAGTACTTC. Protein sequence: CASSEATVSQYF. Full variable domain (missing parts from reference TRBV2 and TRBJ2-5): EPEVTQTPSHQVTQMGQEVILRCVPISNHLYFYWYRQILGQKVEFLVSFYNNEISEKSEIFDDQFSVERPDGSNFTLKIRSTKLEDSAMYFCASSEATVSQYFGPGTRLLVL.

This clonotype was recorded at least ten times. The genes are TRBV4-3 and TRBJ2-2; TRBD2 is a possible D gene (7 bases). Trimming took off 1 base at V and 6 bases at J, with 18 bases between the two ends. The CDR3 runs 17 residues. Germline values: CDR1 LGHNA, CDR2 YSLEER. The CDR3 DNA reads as TGCGCCAGCAGCCAAGCCAGGGGAGGGCTAGCGGCCGGGGAGCTGTTTTTT. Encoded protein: CASSQARGGLAAGELFF.

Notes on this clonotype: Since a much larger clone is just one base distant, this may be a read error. The CDR3 DNA reads as TGTGCCAGCAGCTTAACGAGCAGGAGGAACACCGGGGAGCTGTTTTTT. It encodes CASSLTSRRNTGELFF. V is TRBV7-2 and J is TRBJ2-2; D not resolved. V was trimmed by 2 bases and J by 1 base, leaving 11 bases between them. Per germline, CDR1 SGHTA and CDR2 FQGNSA. This CDR3 region has 16 residues.

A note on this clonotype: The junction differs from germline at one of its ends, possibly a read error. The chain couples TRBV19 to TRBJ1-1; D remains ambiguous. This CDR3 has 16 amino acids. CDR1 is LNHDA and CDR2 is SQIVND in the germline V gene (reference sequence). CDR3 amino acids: CANSMGLNLKNTEAFF. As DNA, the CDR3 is TGTGCCAATAGTATGGGATTAAACCTAAAGAACACTGAAGCTTTCTTT.

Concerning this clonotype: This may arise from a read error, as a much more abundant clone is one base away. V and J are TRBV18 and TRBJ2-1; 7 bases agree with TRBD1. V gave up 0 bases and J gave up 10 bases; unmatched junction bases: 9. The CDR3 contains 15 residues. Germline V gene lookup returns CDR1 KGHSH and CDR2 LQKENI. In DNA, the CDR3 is TGTGCCAGCTCACCACCGGGAAGACAGGGTTACGAGCAGTTCTTC. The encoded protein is CASSPPGRQGYEQFF. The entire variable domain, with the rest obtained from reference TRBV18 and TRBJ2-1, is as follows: NAGVMQNPRHLVRRRGQEARLRCSPMKGHSHVYWYRQLPEEGLKFMVYLQKENIIDESGMPKERFSAEFPKEGPSILRIQQVVRGDSAAYFCASSPPGRQGYEQFFGPGTRLTVL.

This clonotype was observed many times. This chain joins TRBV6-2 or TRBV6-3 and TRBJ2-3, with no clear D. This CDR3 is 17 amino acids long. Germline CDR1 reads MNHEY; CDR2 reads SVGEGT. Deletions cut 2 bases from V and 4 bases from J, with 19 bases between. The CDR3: CASSYPSSMPSPDTQYF. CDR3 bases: TGTGCCAGCAGTTACCCCAGTTCCATGCCCAGCCCAGATACGCAGTATTTT.

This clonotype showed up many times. CDR3 residues: CASSFKGDQPQHF. For the CDR3, the DNA is TGTGCCAGCAGTTTCAAGGGGGACCAGCCCCAGCATTTT. The chain carries TRBV6-1 and TRBJ1-5; tentatively, D is TRBD1 (6 bases). Germline CDR1 and CDR2: MNHNS and SASEGT. V lost 5 bases, J lost 7 bases, and 12 bases lay in between. This CDR3 comprises 13 residues.

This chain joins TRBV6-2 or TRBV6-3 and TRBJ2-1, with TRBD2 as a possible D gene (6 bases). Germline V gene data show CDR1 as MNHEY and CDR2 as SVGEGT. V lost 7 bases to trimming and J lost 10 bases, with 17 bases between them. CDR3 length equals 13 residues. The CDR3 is CASTPEGLSEQFF. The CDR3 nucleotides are TGTGCCAGCACACCGGAGGGGTTGAGCGAGCAGTTCTTC.

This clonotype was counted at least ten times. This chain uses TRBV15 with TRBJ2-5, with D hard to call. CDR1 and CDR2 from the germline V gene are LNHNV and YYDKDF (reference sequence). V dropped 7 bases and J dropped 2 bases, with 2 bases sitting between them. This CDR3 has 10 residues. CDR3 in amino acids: CATIQETQYF. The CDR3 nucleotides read TGTGCCACCATTCAAGAGACCCAGTACTTC.

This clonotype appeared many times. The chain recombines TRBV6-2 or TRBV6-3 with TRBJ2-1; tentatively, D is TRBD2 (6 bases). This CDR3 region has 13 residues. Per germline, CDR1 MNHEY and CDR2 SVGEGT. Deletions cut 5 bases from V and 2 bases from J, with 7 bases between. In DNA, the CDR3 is TGTGCCAGCAGTGGCGGGACCTACAATGAGCAGTTCTTC. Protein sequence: CASSGGTYNEQFF.

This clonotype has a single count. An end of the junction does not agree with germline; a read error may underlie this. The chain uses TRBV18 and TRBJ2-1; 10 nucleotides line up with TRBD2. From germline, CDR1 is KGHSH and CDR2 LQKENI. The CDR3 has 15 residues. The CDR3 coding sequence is TGTGCCAGCTCACCTAAGACTAGCGGGCACAATGATCAGTTCTTC. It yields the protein CASSPKTSGHNDQFF.

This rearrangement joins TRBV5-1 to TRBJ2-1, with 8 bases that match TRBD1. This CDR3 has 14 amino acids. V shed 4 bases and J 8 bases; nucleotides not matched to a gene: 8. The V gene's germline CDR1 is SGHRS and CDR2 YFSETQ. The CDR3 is CASSVLPGGYEQFF. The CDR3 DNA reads TGCGCCAGCAGCGTCTTACCAGGGGGCTATGAGCAGTTCTTC.

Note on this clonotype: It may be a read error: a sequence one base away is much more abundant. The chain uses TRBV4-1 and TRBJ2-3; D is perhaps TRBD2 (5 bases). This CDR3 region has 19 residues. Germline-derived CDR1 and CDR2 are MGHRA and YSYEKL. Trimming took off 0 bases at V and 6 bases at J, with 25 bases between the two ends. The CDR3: CASSQEKSVARGPADTQYF. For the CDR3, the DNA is TGCGCCAGCAGCCAAGAAAAGTCGGTAGCGAGAGGGCCAGCTGATACGCAGTATTTT.

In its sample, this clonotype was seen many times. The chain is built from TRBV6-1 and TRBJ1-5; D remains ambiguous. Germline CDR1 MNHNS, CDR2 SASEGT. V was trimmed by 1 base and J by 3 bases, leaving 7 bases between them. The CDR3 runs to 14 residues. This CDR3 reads CASSEGAFNQPQHF. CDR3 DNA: TGTGCCAGCAGTGAAGGTGCCTTCAATCAGCCCCAGCATTTT.

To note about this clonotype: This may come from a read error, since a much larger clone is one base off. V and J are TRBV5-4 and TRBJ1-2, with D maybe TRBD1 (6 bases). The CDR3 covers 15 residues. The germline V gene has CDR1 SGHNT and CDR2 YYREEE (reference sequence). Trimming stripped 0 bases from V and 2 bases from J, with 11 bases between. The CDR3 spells CASSLGGHTNYGYTF. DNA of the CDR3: TGTGCCAGCAGCTTGGGGGGACACACAAACTATGGCTACACCTTC.

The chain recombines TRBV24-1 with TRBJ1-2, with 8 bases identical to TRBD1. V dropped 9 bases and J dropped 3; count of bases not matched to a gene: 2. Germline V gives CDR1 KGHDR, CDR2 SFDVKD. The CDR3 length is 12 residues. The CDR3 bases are TGTGCCACCGGACAGGGTGACTATGGCTACACCTTC. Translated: CATGQGDYGYTF.

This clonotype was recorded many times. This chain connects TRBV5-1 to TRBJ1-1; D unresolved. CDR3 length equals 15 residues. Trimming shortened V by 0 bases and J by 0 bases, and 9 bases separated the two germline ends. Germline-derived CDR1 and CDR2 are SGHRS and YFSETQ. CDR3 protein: CASSLAAVMNTEAFF. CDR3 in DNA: TGCGCCAGCAGCTTGGCCGCAGTCATGAACACTGAAGCTTTCTTT.

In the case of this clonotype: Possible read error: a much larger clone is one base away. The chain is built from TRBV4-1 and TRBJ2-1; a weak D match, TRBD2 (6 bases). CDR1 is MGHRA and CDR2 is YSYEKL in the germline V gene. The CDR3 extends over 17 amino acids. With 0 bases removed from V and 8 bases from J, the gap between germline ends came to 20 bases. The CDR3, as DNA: TGCGCCAGCAGCCAAGAATTGCCGGGAGCGGGTATCGATGAGCAGTTCTTC. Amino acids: CASSQELPGAGIDEQFF.

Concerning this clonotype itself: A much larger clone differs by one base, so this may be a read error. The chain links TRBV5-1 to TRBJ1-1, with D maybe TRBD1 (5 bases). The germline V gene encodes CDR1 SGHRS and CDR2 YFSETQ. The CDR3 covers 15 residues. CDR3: CSSSSLGGLNTEAFF. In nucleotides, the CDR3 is TGCTCCAGCAGCTCCCTGGGGGGGTTGAACACTGAAGCTTTCTTT.

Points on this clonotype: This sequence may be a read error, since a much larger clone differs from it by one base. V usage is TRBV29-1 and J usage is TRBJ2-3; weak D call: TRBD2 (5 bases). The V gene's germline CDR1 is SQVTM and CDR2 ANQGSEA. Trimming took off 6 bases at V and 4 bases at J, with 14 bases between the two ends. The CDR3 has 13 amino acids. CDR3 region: CSVERAQADTQYF. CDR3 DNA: TGCAGCGTCGAGAGGGCGCAAGCAGATACGCAGTATTTT.

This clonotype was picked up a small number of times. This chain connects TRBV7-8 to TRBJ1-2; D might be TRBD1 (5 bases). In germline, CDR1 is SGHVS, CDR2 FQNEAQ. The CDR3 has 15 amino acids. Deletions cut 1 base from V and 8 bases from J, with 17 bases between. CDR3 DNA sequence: TGTGCCAGCAGCTTAGAAATGGGGCCTAGGGGAGGCTACACCTTC. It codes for CASSLEMGPRGGYTF. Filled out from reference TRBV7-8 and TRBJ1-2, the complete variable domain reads GAGVSQSPRYKVAKRGQDVALRCDPISGHVSLFWYQQALGQGPEFLTYFQNEAQLDKSGLPSDRFFAERPEGSVSTLKIQRTQQEDSAVYLCASSLEMGPRGGYTFGSGTRLTVV.